This TCR beta chain is from a study of regulatory T cells in long-lasting Graves disease. Construction of the TCR beta libraries employed iRepertoire HTBI primers in conjunction with Arm-PCR of CDR3 regions. TCRdb re-called the multiplex PCR reads with MiXCR, one entry per CDR3 protein. The top ten hold 30% of the sample, which has 300,000 to 400,000 distinct CDR3 sequences, roughly a sixth seen once. Time point of the sample: newly diagnosed GD, antithyroid drugs for less than 3 months. Scientists built the TCR library using RNA that was extracted from PBMCs. In this cohort, patients came from an endocrinology department located in Xi'an, China. This clonotype was seen a few times. Its target is not known. Whole-study findings and limits: Persistent Graves' patients showed reduced TCR diversity versus newly diagnosed patients. Repertoires from persistent disease leaned toward TRBV28, TRBJ1-2 and TRBJ2-5.

The CDR3 contains 15 residues. Unmatched junction bases numbered 4, after V lost 0 bases and J lost 4 bases. Germline V CDR1 and CDR2: SGHTA, FQGTGA. These data also featured in a second study, about T cells in Graves' hyperthyroidism and ophthalmopathy. That report adds: The model predicted ophthalmopathy a median around seven months before onset.

The TCR was taken from a man aged 40-55 years with Graves disease. This chain joins TRBV7-3 and TRBJ2-3; 7 positions agree with TRBD2. Sequences were derived from peripheral blood mononuclear cells (PBMCs), sampled at new diagnosis, from a patient treated with antithyroid drugs. The CDR3 spells CASSLTAGLADTQYF. The CDR3 DNA reads as TGTGCCAGCAGCTTAACAGCGGGGCTCGCAGATACGCAGTATTTT.